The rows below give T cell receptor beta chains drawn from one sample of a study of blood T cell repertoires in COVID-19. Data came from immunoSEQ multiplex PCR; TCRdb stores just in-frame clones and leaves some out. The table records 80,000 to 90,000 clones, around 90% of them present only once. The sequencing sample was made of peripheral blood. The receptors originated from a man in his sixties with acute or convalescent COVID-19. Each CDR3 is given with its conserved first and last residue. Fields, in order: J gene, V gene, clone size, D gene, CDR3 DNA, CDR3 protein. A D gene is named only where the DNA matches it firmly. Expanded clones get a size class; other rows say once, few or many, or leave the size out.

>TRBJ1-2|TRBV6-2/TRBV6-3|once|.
TGTGCCAGCAGCTCCTCCGCGGGAAGGGCTAACTATGGCTACACCTTC
CASSSSAGRANYGYTF
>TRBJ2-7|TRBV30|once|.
TGTGCCTGGAGAGGCAGGGGGGTCTCCTACGAGCAGTACTTC
CAWRGRGVSYEQYF
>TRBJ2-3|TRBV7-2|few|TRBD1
TGTGCCAGCAGTTCGAGGAACAGGGGGCGCATAGATACGCAGTATTTT
CASSSRNRGRIDTQYF
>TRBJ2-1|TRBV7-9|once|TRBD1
TGTGCCAGCAGCTTCTCTTTACTTAGGGACAGGGGAGTCAATGAGCAGTTCTTC
CASSFSLLRDRGVNEQFF
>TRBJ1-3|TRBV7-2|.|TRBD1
TGTGCCAGCAGCTTAGGGCAGGGGGCGCCTGGAAACACCATATATTTT
CASSLGQGAPGNTIYF
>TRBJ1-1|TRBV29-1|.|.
TGCAGCGTTGGAGGGGCAGGGGCTACTGAAGCTTTCTTT
CSVGGAGATEAFF
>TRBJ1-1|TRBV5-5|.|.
TGTGCCAGCAGCTTGTCTAGAGCTGAAGCTTTCTTT
CASSLSRAEAFF
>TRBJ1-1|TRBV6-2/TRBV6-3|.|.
TGTGCCAGCAGTTACGGCCGAACAGTTGGTAGGGGGACTGAAGCTTTCTTT
CASSYGRTVGRGTEAFF
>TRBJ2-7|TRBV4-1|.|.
TGCGCCAGCAGCCAACCCGGGACCAAAGCGGGCTACGAGCAGTACTTC
CASSQPGTKAGYEQYF
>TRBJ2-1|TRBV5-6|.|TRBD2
TGTGCCAGCAGCTTGCTCAGCGGGGGGGCATACAATGAGCAGTTCTTC
CASSLLSGGAYNEQFF
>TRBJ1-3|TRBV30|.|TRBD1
TGTGCCTGGACGGGAGGCGGACAGGGCTGGAGGAACACCATATATTTT
CAWTGGGQGWRNTIYF
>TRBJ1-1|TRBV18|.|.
TGTGCCAGCTCACCGTCACAGGGACCGAACACTGAAGCTTTCTTT
CASSPSQGPNTEAFF
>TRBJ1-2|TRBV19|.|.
TGTGCCAGTAGGATTATCGGGACAACTAACTATGGCTACACCTTC
CASRIIGTTNYGYTF
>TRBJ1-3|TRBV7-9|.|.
TGTGCCAGCAGCTTAGAATTGGGTTGGAGGGGATCCTCTGGAAACACCATATATTTT
CASSLELGWRGSSGNTIYF
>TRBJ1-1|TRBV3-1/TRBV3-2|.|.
TGTGCCAGCAGCCAAGATGATAAAGGTGGGGCTGCTTTCTTT
CASSQDDKGGAAFF
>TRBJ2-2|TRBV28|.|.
TGTGCCAGCAGTTTATACCCCCCCGGACAGTCCGGGGAGCTGTTTTTT
CASSLYPPGQSGELFF
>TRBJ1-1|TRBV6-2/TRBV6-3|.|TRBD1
TGTGCCAGCAGTTTCGACAGGGCCCTGGTCTGGAACACTGAAGCTTTCTTT
CASSFDRALVWNTEAFF
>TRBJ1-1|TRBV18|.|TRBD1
TGTGCCAGCTCCCTCGGACAGGGGAACACTGAAGCTTTCTTT
CASSLGQGNTEAFF
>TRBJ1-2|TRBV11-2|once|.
TGTGCCAGCAGCTTAGGGGGGGGCGCGGTTGGTGGCTACACCTTC
CASSLGGGAVGGYTF
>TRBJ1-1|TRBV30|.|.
TGTGCCTCCCACCGGGGGAACACTGAAGCTTTCTTT
CASHRGNTEAFF
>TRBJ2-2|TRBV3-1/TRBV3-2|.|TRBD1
TGTGCCAGCAGCGCTCCATCAACCGGGACAGGAGCTCCCTTAGGTTTCTATACCGGGGAGCTGTTTTTT
CASSAPSTGTGAPLGFYTGELFF
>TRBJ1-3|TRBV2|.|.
TGTGCCAGCAGTGATCGGGGGATCTGGTCTGGAAACACCATATATTTT
CASSDRGIWSGNTIYF
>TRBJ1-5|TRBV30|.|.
TGTGCCTGGAGCTTAGACAGAAATCAGCCCCAGCATTTT
CAWSLDRNQPQHF
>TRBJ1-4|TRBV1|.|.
TGCACCAGCAACCAGAACCCAGATGAAAAACTGTTTTTT
CTSNQNPDEKLFF
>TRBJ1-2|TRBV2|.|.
TGTGCCAGCAGTGGATTAGGGGATAGGGACTATGGCTACACCTTC
CASSGLGDRDYGYTF
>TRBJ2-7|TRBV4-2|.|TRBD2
TGTGCCAGCAGCCAATCGGCGGGAGGCTCCTACGAGCAGTACTTC
CASSQSAGGSYEQYF
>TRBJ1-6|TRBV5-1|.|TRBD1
TGCGCCAGCAGCTTGGAAGGGGGCGGAAGGGAAGGATCACCCCTCCACTTT
CASSLEGGGREGSPLHF
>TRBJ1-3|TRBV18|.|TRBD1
TGTGCCAGCTCGGGGACAGGAGGAAACACCATATATTTT
CASSGTGGNTIYF
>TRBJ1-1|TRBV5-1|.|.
TGCGCCAGCAGCTTGGATCTGGGGGCGAACACTGAAGCTTTCTTT
CASSLDLGANTEAFF
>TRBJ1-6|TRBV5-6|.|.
TGTGCCAGCAGCCCCGGGCTCGGGGTTTCACCCCTCCACTTT
CASSPGLGVSPLHF
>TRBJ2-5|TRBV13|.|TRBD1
TGTGCCAGCAGCCCAGGGGGAGAGACCCAGTACTTC
CASSPGGETQYF
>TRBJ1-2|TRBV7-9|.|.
TGTGCCAGCAGCCCCGGAGGCCCCTATGGCTACACCTTC
CASSPGGPYGYTF
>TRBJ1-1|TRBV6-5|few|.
TGTGCCAGCAGTTACCTCCAGGGTGTCTCTGAAGCTTTCTTT
CASSYLQGVSEAFF
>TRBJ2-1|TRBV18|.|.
TGTGCCAGCTCGACTGGGACTTCCTACAATGAGCAGTTCTTC
CASSTGTSYNEQFF
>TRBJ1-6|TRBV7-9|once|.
TGTGCCAGCAGCTTAGGTCCCAGGGAAAATTCACCCCTCCACTTT
CASSLGPRENSPLHF
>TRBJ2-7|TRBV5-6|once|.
TGTGCCAGCAGCTCAGGGGTTAATGGCTACGAGCAGTACTTC
CASSSGVNGYEQYF
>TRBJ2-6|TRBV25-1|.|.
TGTGCCAGCAGTCAGGAGGCAGGGGCCAACGTCCTGACTTTC
CASSQEAGANVLTF
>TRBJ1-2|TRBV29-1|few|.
TGCAGCACCCTCAGCGGCGAGGGCTACACCTTC
CSTLSGEGYTF
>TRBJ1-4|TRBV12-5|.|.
TGTGCTAGTGGTTTCGGCAGGGTTAATGAAAAACTGTTTTTT
CASGFGRVNEKLFF
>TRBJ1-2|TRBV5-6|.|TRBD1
TGTGCCAGCAGTCCCGGACAGGGGAGAGCTAGCACCTTC
CASSPGQGRASTF
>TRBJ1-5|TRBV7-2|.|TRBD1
TGTGCCAGCAGCTCGGGGGGACAGGGTGGTAGCAATCAGCCCCAGCATTTT
CASSSGGQGGSNQPQHF
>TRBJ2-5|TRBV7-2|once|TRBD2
TGTGCCAGCAGCTTAGACCCGGGGACTAGCGGGGTAGAGACCCAGTACTTC
CASSLDPGTSGVETQYF
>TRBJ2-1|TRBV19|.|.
TGTGCCAGTAGTCCGGGCAATGAGCAGTTCTTC
CASSPGNEQFF
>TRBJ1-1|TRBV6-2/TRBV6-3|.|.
TGTGCCAGCAGTTACACCGGGACAGAAGCTTTCTTT
CASSYTGTEAFF
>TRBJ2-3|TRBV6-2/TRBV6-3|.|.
TGTGCCAGCAGTTACGTGCGCGGCAGGAGGGATCCAGATACGCAGTATTTT
CASSYVRGRRDPDTQYF
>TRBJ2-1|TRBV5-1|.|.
TGCGCCAGCAGTTTGGACCACTCCTCCTACAATGAGCAGTTCTTC
CASSLDHSSYNEQFF
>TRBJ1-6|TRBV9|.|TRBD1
TGTGCCAGCAGCGCCTCCGGGACAGTTAATTCACCCCTCCACTTT
CASSASGTVNSPLHF
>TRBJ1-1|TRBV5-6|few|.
TGTGCCAGCAGCTTTTGGGGGGACACTGAAGCTTTCTTT
CASSFWGDTEAFF
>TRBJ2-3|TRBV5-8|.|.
TGTGCCAGCAGCTTCGACTTAAAAACAGATACGCAGTATTTT
CASSFDLKTDTQYF
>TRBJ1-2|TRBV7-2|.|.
TGTGCCAGCAGCTTAGGGTGGGAGTACTATGGCTACACCTTC
CASSLGWEYYGYTF
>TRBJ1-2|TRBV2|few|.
TGTGCCAGCAGTGAAAGGGGAGCGGGCGTCTATGGCTACACCTTC
CASSERGAGVYGYTF
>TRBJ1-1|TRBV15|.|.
TGTGCCACCAGCAGAGACCACGAGGCCCCTGAAGCTTTCTTT
CATSRDHEAPEAFF
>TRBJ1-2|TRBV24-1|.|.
TGTGCCACCAGTGACACGACTGAGAACTATGGCTACACCTTC
CATSDTTENYGYTF
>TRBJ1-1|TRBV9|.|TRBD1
TGTGCCAGCAGCGTAGAGCAGGGGGCGGGAACTGAAGCTTTCTTT
CASSVEQGAGTEAFF
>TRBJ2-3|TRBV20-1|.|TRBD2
TGCAGTGCTAGTGGAGGGACTAGCGGGGGCACAGATACGCAGTATTTT
CSASGGTSGGTDTQYF
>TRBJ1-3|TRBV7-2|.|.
TGTGCCAGCAGCCTCACAGGGTCGGGAAACACCATATATTTT
CASSLTGSGNTIYF
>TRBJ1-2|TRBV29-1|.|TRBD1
TGCAGCCCAGACAGGGGGGACTATGGCTACACCTTC
CSPDRGDYGYTF